The clone carrying this T cell receptor (beta chain) was counted only a few times. Its target is unknown. The data stem from a study of blood T cells in healthy people across ages. It was with a sample-barcoded 5' primer and a J-beta primer mix that a second PCR of roughly 6 to 12 cycles was run. TCRdb reprocessed the 5' RACE reads via MiXCR and lists one record per CDR3 protein. The top ten clones hold about 3.3% of a sample with about 510,000 distinct CDR3 sequences, roughly a quarter of them seen once. Study findings and constraints: Long-lived donors carried more naive CD4+ cells and greater diversity than aged donors. Unsorted PBMCs prevented conclusive naive versus antigen-experienced comparison. TCR beta diversity correlated strongly with naive T cell percentage.

The same sample was also studied in work on T cells of mothers and their children.

Sequences were obtained from blood. This sequence originates from a boy aged 2 to 10 in good health.

The CDR3: CASSAGTSGQETQYF. The CDR3 coding sequence is TGCGCCAGCAGTGCCGGGACTAGCGGACAAGAGACCCAGTACTTC. The chain joins TRBV5-1 to TRBJ2-5; TRBD2 matches 11 bases. The ends lost 5 bases at V and 2 bases at J; junction bases unmatched: 5. The CDR3 loop spans 15 amino acids. CDR1 is SGHRS and CDR2 is YFSETQ in the germline V gene. The full variable domain, completed using reference TRBV5-1 and TRBJ2-5, is KAGVTQTPRYLIKTRGQQVTLSCSPISGHRSVSWYQQTPGQGLQFLFEYFSETQRNKGNFPGRFSGRQFSNSRSEMNVSTLELGDSALYLCASSAGTSGQETQYFGPGTRLLVL.